Following are 21 T cell receptor beta chains from one sample sequenced in a study of identical twins. TCRdb redid the calling of the 5' RACE reads with MiXCR, one entry per CDR3 protein. Among 410,000 or so distinct CDR3 sequences, 18% were seen once, and the ten largest hold 12%. The material sequenced was naive T cells sorted from blood. The receptors here all came from a man between 45 and 60 years old in good health.

The rearrangement uses TRBV27 and TRBJ2-7; D gene ambiguous. The CDR3 covers 16 residues. Between the trimmed V and J ends, which lost 3 bases and 3 bases, there was a span of 18 bases. Per the germline V gene, CDR1 is MNHEY and CDR2 is SMNVEV (reference sequence). The CDR3: CASSLRPTRNFYEQYF. The CDR3 DNA follows: TGTGCCAGCAGTTTGCGTCCCACTCGGAACTTCTACGAGCAGTACTTC.

This clonotype appeared a few times. The CDR3 region has the DNA TGTGCCAGCAGTTTAGCGGGTACGGGGGAGCAGTTCTTC. Encoded protein: CASSLAGTGEQFF. This chain links TRBV12-3 or TRBV12-4 with TRBJ2-1; D perhaps matches TRBD2 (5 bases). Trimming pared 0 bases from V and 10 bases from J, leaving 10 bases between. This CDR3 has 13 amino acids.

This clonotype occurred a few times. CDR3: CASSYFSYPGQGDNEQFF. The CDR3 DNA follows: TGTGCCAGCAGTTACTTCTCATATCCGGGACAGGGTGACAATGAGCAGTTCTTC. The chain couples TRBV6-5 to TRBJ2-1, with 9 bases aligning to TRBD1. This CDR3 has 18 residues. The V gene end was trimmed by 1 base and the J gene end by 5 bases; junction bases not matched to a gene: 12. Germline CDR1 is MNHEY and CDR2 is SVGAGI.

The chain uses TRBV28 and TRBJ2-1; D is unresolved. The CDR3 covers 14 residues. CDR1 and CDR2 (germline): MDHEN, SYDVKM. V lost 5 bases and J 4 bases, leaving 12 bases between the germline ends. The CDR3 reads CASSAFSSYNEQFF. CDR3 bases: TGTGCCAGCAGTGCGTTCAGTTCGTACAATGAGCAGTTCTTC.

The rearrangement links TRBV5-4 to TRBJ2-1; 10 nucleotides line up with TRBD1. Per germline, CDR1 SGHNT and CDR2 YYREEE (reference sequence). V shed 4 bases, J shed 6 bases, and the junction held 10 bases outside the gene matches. The CDR3 loop spans 16 amino acids. This chain's CDR3 is CASSKAGTGVVNEQFF. DNA for the CDR3: TGTGCCAGCAGCAAGGCCGGGACAGGGGTCGTCAATGAGCAGTTCTTC.

In this sample, this clonotype turned up a few times. The rearrangement joins TRBV5-6 to TRBJ1-5; no firm D call. Germline assignment: CDR1 SGHDT and CDR2 YYEEEE. This CDR3 spans 16 amino acids. Trimming took off 3 bases at V and 1 base at J, with 14 bases between the two ends. The CDR3 region is CASSSGWVGSNQPQHF. CDR3 nucleotides: TGTGCCAGCAGCTCCGGTTGGGTGGGAAGCAATCAGCCCCAGCATTTT.

The chain has TRBV20-1 and TRBJ2-1; 7 nucleotides line up with TRBD1. Per the germline V gene, CDR1 is DFQATT and CDR2 is SNEGSKA (reference sequence). This CDR3 is 16 amino acids long. J gave up 3 bases and V 2 bases, and 10 bases lay outside the gene matches. The DNA for the CDR3 is TGCAGTGCTAGACGGGGAAGGGGGCAAGGCTACAATGAGCAGTTCTTC. Protein product: CSARRGRGQGYNEQFF.

The chain employs TRBV4-2 and TRBJ2-4, with D unclear. Germline V lookup: CDR1 LGHNA, CDR2 YNFKEQ. Trimming took 4 bases from V and 0 from J, leaving 13 bases between them. This CDR3 contains 16 residues. This CDR3 is CASSPHGLGAKNIQYF. The CDR3 DNA sequence: TGTGCCAGCAGCCCTCATGGCTTGGGAGCCAAAAACATTCAGTACTTC.

The chain has TRBV18 and TRBJ2-5; 8 nucleotides agree with TRBD1. The CDR3 has 15 amino acids. J was trimmed by 4 bases and V by 1 base; bases with no gene match: 5. Germline loops: CDR1 KGHSH, CDR2 LQKENI. The DNA of the CDR3 is TGTGCCAGCTCACCACGAGGGACAGGTGGAGAGACCCAGTACTTC. Protein sequence: CASSPRGTGGETQYF.

The chain is built from TRBV20-1 and TRBJ1-2; TRBD1 matches 10 bases. With 6 bases clipped from V and 4 bases from J, the junction kept 8 bases outside the gene matches. Germline CDR1 DFQATT, CDR2 SNEGSKA (reference sequence). The CDR3 runs 14 residues. The CDR3 here is CSAYETGGSYGYTF. CDR3 nucleotide sequence: TGCAGTGCCTACGAGACAGGGGGCTCCTATGGCTACACCTTC.

Ten or more counts support this clonotype. J is TRBJ2-1 and V is TRBV19; D may correspond to TRBD1 or TRBD2 (5 bases each). The CDR3 runs 16 residues. From germline, CDR1 is LNHDA and CDR2 SQIVND (reference sequence). Trimming stripped 1 base from V and 0 bases from J, with 10 bases between. Here the CDR3 reads CASSIVGTLSYNEQFF. The CDR3 coding sequence is TGTGCCAGTAGTATAGTAGGGACCCTCTCCTACAATGAGCAGTTCTTC.

This clonotype was detected only a few times. The rearrangement links TRBV4-3 to TRBJ2-3; 7 nucleotides line up with TRBD2. The CDR3 spans 16 residues. Germline V gene lookup returns CDR1 LGHNA and CDR2 YSLEER. The V segment lost 4 bases and the J segment 3 bases; nucleotides outside the gene matches: 10. CDR3 nucleotides: TGCGCCAGCAGCCGTGTGAGCGGGATCGGTACAGATACGCAGTATTTT. This codes for CASSRVSGIGTDTQYF.

This clonotype was seen more than once but under ten times. CDR3 DNA sequence: TGCGCCAGCAGCTGGCCGGGGACAGGGGGCACCGGGGAGCTGTTTTTT. Amino acids: CASSWPGTGGTGELFF. The V gene is TRBV5-1, the J gene TRBJ2-2, with TRBD1 matching 11 bases. There are 16 residues in the CDR3. Losses at the gene ends were 3 bases for V and 4 bases for J; bases not matched to a gene: 5. Germline V CDR1 and CDR2: SGHRS, YFSETQ.

This clonotype was counted at least ten times. The rearrangement links TRBV6-6 to TRBJ1-2; 10 nucleotides align to TRBD1. Trimming at V came to 3 bases and at J to 2 bases, leaving 24 bases not matched to a gene. This CDR3 has 22 amino acids. Per germline, CDR1 MNHNY and CDR2 SVGAGI (reference sequence). CDR3 bases: TGTGCCAGCAGTTATACCCCCTTGCGACAGGGGGCGATTACTATCAGGAACTATGGCTACACCTTC. It encodes CASSYTPLRQGAITIRNYGYTF.

This clonotype turned up a few times. The chain carries TRBV11-2 and TRBJ2-5; 11 bases agree with TRBD2. CDR3 length: 17 residues. The germline CDR1 and CDR2 sequences are SGHAT and FQNNGV. After removal of 1 base from V and 1 base from J, the junction contained 5 bases not matched to a gene. Here the CDR3 DNA reads TGTGCCAGCAGCTTAGTGCGACTAGCGGGAATCCAAGAGACCCAGTACTTC. Protein: CASSLVRLAGIQETQYF.

The chain couples TRBV6-2 or TRBV6-3 to TRBJ2-2; D call uncertain. The V and J ends lost 8 bases and 2 bases respectively, with 9 bases between them. CDR3 length: 13 amino acids. Germline V CDR1 and CDR2: MNHEY, SVGEGT. Here the CDR3 reads CASYGINTGELFF. The CDR3 DNA sequence: TGTGCCAGCTATGGCATTAACACCGGGGAGCTGTTTTTT.

The chain's CDR3 is CASSLAGDSSYEQYF. CDR3 nucleotide sequence: TGTGCCAGCAGCTTAGCGGGGGATTCCTCCTACGAGCAGTACTTC. V and J are TRBV7-2 and TRBJ2-7, with D perhaps being TRBD1 or TRBD2 (5 bases each). V shed 0 bases and J shed 0 bases, with 9 bases lying between them. This CDR3 has 15 residues. Per the germline V gene, CDR1 is SGHTA and CDR2 is FQGNSA.

This clonotype was recorded many times. The chain couples TRBV4-2 to TRBJ2-7; the D call may be TRBD1 or TRBD2 (5 bases each). V dropped 1 base and J dropped 8 bases, with 18 bases sitting between them. Germline CDR1 and CDR2: LGHNA and YNFKEQ. The CDR3 has 15 residues. CDR3 nucleotide sequence: TGTGCCAGCAGCCAAGGGGACCGGGACGCAGTCAAGCAGTACTTC. Protein: CASSQGDRDAVKQYF.

This chain links TRBV12-3 or TRBV12-4 with TRBJ2-7; 10 bases agree with TRBD2. J lost 2 bases, V lost 3 bases, and 4 bases had no gene match. This CDR3 has 15 amino acids. The CDR3 nucleotides read TGTGCCAGCAGTTTGGAGCGGGGGGGGACCTACGAGCAGTACTTC. The encoded protein is CASSLERGGTYEQYF.

The chain recombines TRBV27 with TRBJ1-1, with no clear D. Per the germline V gene, CDR1 is MNHEY and CDR2 is SMNVEV (reference sequence). The CDR3 has 14 residues. Trimming cost V 7 bases and J 0 bases, with 12 bases left between them. The DNA for the CDR3 is TGTGCCAGCACCTCGACGACCATGAACACTGAAGCTTTCTTT. This encodes CASTSTTMNTEAFF.

The gene calls are TRBV6-5 and TRBJ2-7; D is ambiguous. Trimming shortened V by 6 bases and J by 3 bases, and 9 bases separated the two germline ends. The CDR3 is 12 residues long. Germline V gene data show CDR1 as MNHEY and CDR2 as SVGAGI. The CDR3 bases are TGTGCCAGCAGCCCTGACAACTACGAGCAGTACTTC. This sequence encodes CASSPDNYEQYF.